The sample holds many counts of the clone carrying this TCR beta chain. Antigen unknown. Donors were systemically healthy Caucasian individuals from Russia aged 6 to 90 years. The data stem from a study of blood T cells in healthy people across ages. Whole-study findings and limits: Donor CMV infection status was unknown, possibly confounding age-related changes in expanded clonotypes. It was held that the diversity estimates obtained from one million T cells were underestimates.

For the second PCR, which ran for about 7 to 11 cycles, a sample-barcoded 5' primer and a J-beta primer mix were used. Each cDNA molecule carried a tag from a template-switch adaptor that contained 12 random nucleotides. Each CDR3 protein is one row after TCRdb ran MiXCR on the 5' RACE reads. The sample contains some 1.4 million distinct CDR3 sequences, 42% of which appear only once. The V end lost 0 bases, the J end lost 4 bases, and 3 bases lay between the germline ends. CDR3 length: 12 amino acids. Germline values: CDR1 SNHLY, CDR2 FYNNEI. Specimen: blood. The chain uses TRBV2 and TRBJ2-5, with D unclear. The sequence came from a young woman in good health. CDR3 DNA: TGTGCCAGCAGTGAAGCAGGAGAGACCCAGTACTTC. This translates into CASSEAGETQYF.